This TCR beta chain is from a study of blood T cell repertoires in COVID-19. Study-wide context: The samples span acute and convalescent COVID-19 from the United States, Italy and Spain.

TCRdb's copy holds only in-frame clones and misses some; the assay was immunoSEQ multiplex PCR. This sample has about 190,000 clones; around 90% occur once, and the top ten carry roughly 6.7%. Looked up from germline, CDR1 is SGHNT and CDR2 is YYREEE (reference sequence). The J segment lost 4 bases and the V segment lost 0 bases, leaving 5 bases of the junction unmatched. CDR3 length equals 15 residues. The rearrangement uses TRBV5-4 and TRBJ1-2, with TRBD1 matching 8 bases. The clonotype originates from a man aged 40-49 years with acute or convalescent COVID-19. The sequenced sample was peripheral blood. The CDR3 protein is CASSLEVTGVYGYTF. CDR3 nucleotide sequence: TGTGCCAGCAGCTTGGAGGTGACAGGGGTCTATGGCTACACCTTC.